This is a list of T cell receptor beta chains from one sample in a study of blood T cell repertoires in COVID-19. The protocol was immunoSEQ multiplex PCR, while the TCRdb copy is restricted to in-frame clones and leaves out a portion. The sample lists 65,000 to 90,000 clones, approximately 71% occurring once. Specimen: peripheral blood. The receptors were gathered from a man aged 70-80 years with COVID-19, enrolled during active disease. Each CDR3 is given with its conserved first and last residue. Each record gives: D gene, J gene, CDR3 length, V gene, clone size, CDR3 DNA, CDR3 protein. D genes are given only for firm matches. Size values are once, few and many counts, or a class for expanded clones, and some rows have none.

d_call: NA
j_call: TRBJ2-2
cdr3_length: 17
v_call: TRBV5-1
clone_size: NA
cdr3_nt: TGCGCCAGCAGCGCCCCCGCCGTGGCAGGGCCCACCGGGGAGCTGTTTTTT
cdr3_aa: CASSAPAVAGPTGELFF

d_call: TRBD1
j_call: TRBJ2-7
cdr3_length: 14
v_call: TRBV6-5
clone_size: NA
cdr3_nt: TGTGCCAGCAGTTACCGACAGGGGGACTACGAGCAGTACTTC
cdr3_aa: CASSYRQGDYEQYF

d_call: TRBD2
j_call: TRBJ2-5
cdr3_length: 18
v_call: TRBV7-2
clone_size: NA
cdr3_nt: TGTGCCAGCAGCTTCGGGACTAGCGGGAGGGAGTACCAAGAGACCCAGTACTTC
cdr3_aa: CASSFGTSGREYQETQYF

d_call: NA
j_call: TRBJ1-1
cdr3_length: 19
v_call: TRBV27
clone_size: NA
cdr3_nt: TGTGCCAGCAGTTTTGAGGGCGGCCCTTGGGGAGGGAGGGTAACTGAAGCTTTCTTT
cdr3_aa: CASSFEGGPWGGRVTEAFF

d_call: NA
j_call: TRBJ1-6
cdr3_length: 14
v_call: TRBV6-5
clone_size: NA
cdr3_nt: TGTGCCAGCAGCCCGGGACTGCGGAATTCACCCCTCCACTTT
cdr3_aa: CASSPGLRNSPLHF

d_call: TRBD2
j_call: TRBJ2-1
cdr3_length: 18
v_call: TRBV28
clone_size: NA
cdr3_nt: TGTGCCAGCAGTTCCCCTAGCGGGAGGGGTAGCTCCTACAATGAGCAGTTCTTC
cdr3_aa: CASSSPSGRGSSYNEQFF

d_call: TRBD1
j_call: TRBJ1-4
cdr3_length: 17
v_call: TRBV5-4
clone_size: few
cdr3_nt: TGTGCCAGCAGCTTGGGACAAAGACAGGGAAATCTTGTAAAACTGTTTTTT
cdr3_aa: CASSLGQRQGNLVKLFF

d_call: NA
j_call: TRBJ1-1
cdr3_length: 15
v_call: TRBV9
clone_size: NA
cdr3_nt: TGTGCCAGCAGCGACATGAGGGCGGGTGACACTGAAGCTTTCTTT
cdr3_aa: CASSDMRAGDTEAFF

d_call: NA
j_call: TRBJ1-1
cdr3_length: 12
v_call: TRBV11-2
clone_size: once
cdr3_nt: TGTGCCAGCAGCTTAGGCGTTACTGAAGCTTTCTTT
cdr3_aa: CASSLGVTEAFF

d_call: TRBD1
j_call: TRBJ2-5
cdr3_length: 15
v_call: TRBV9
clone_size: NA
cdr3_nt: TGTGCCAGCAGCCCCTCGACAGGGATCCAAGAGACCCAGTACTTC
cdr3_aa: CASSPSTGIQETQYF

d_call: NA
j_call: TRBJ2-7
cdr3_length: 13
v_call: TRBV5-4
clone_size: NA
cdr3_nt: TGTGCCAGCAGCTTGGGCAGGGATTACGAGCAGTACTTC
cdr3_aa: CASSLGRDYEQYF

d_call: TRBD1
j_call: TRBJ1-5
cdr3_length: 14
v_call: TRBV6-2/TRBV6-3
clone_size: NA
cdr3_nt: TGTGCCAGCAGTTCAACAGGGGGCAATCAGCCCCAGCATTTT
cdr3_aa: CASSSTGGNQPQHF

d_call: TRBD1
j_call: TRBJ2-7
cdr3_length: 14
v_call: TRBV27
clone_size: NA
cdr3_nt: TGTGCCAGCATGGCGAGGACAGGGGCGGGCGAGCAGTACTTC
cdr3_aa: CASMARTGAGEQYF

d_call: NA
j_call: TRBJ1-5
cdr3_length: 13
v_call: TRBV27
clone_size: NA
cdr3_nt: TGTGCCAGCAGTTTCGGAGGCTTTCAGCCCCAGCATTTT
cdr3_aa: CASSFGGFQPQHF